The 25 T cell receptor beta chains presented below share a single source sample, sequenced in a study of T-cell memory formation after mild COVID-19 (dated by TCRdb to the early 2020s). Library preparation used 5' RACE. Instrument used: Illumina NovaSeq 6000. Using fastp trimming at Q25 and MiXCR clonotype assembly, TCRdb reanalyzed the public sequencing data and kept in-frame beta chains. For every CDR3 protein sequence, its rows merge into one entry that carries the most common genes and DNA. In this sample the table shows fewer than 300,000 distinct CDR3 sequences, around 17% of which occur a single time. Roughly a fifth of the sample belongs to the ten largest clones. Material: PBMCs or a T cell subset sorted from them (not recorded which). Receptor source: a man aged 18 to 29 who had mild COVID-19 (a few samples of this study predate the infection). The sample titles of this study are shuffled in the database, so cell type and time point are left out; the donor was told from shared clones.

The CDR3 reads CATEGNTDTQYF. CDR3 DNA: TGTGCCACCGAGGGGAACACAGATACGCAGTATTTT. The J gene is TRBJ2-3, the V gene TRBV24-1; the D gene could be TRBD1 or TRBD2 (5 bases each). This CDR3 has 12 residues. With 9 bases removed from V and 2 bases from J, the gap between germline ends came to 8 bases. From germline, CDR1 is KGHDR and CDR2 SFDVKD.

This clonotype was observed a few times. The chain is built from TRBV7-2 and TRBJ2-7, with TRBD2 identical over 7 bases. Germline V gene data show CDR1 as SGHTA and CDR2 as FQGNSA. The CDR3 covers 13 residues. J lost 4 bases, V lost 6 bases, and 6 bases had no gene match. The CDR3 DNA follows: TGTGCCAGCAGTAACGGGGGGTTATACGAGCAGTACTTC. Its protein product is CASSNGGLYEQYF. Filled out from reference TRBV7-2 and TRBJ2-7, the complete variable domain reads GAGVSQSPSNKVTEKGKDVELRCDPISGHTALYWYRQSLGQGLEFLIYFQGNSAPDKSGLPSDRFSAERTGGSVSTLTIQRTQQEDSAVYLCASSNGGLYEQYFGPGTRLTVT.

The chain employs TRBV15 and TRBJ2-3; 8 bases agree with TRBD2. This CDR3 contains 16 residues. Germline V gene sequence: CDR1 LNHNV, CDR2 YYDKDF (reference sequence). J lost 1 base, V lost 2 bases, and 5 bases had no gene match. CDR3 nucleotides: TGTGCCACCAGCAGACCCCTAGCGGGCGGCACAGATACGCAGTATTTT. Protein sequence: CATSRPLAGGTDTQYF.

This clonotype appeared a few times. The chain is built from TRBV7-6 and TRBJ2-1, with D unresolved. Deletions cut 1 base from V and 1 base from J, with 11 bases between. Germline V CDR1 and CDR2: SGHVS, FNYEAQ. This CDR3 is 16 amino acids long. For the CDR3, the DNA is TGTGCCAGCAGCTTAGGGCCCGCGATTTCCTACAATGAGCAGTTCTTC. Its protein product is CASSLGPAISYNEQFF.

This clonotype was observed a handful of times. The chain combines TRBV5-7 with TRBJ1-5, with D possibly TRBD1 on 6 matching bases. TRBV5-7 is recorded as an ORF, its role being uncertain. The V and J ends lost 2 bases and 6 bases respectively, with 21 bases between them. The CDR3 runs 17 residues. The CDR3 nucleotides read TGTGCCAGCAGCTTCGCTCGGGGCAGGGGAAGAAGTCAGCCCCAGCATTTT. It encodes CASSFARGRGRSQPQHF.

In nucleotides, the CDR3 is TGTGCCAGCAGCTTTGGAAGGCATAATTCACCCCTCCACTTT. Translation: CASSFGRHNSPLHF. V gene TRBV7-8 combines with J gene TRBJ1-6, with D uncertain. Germline loops: CDR1 SGHVS, CDR2 FQNEAQ. The CDR3 runs to 14 residues. V lost 3 bases and J lost 5, with 8 bases in between.

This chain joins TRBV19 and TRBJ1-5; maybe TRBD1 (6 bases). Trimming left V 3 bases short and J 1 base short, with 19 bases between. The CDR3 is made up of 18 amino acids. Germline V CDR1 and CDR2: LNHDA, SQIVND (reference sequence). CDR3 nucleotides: TGTGCCAGTAGTATTCGGGTTGCACAGGGTCGCAGCAATCAGCCCCAGCATTTT. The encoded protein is CASSIRVAQGRSNQPQHF.

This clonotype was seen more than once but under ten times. CDR3 in DNA: TGCGCCAGCAGCTTGTACGGTCCTACAGAGACCCAGTACTTC. Encoded protein: CASSLYGPTETQYF. The rearrangement joins TRBV5-1 to TRBJ2-5, with D uncertain. This CDR3 has 14 amino acids. Germline-derived CDR1 and CDR2 are SGHRS and YFSETQ. V was clipped by 1 base and J by 4 bases, with 11 bases between them.

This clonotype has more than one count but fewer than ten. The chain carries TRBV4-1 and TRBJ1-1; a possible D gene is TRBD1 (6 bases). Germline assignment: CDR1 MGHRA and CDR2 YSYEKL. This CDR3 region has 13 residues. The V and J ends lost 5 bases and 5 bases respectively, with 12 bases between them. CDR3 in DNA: TGCGCCAGCAGCTACAGGGCGGGGACTGAAGCTTTCTTT. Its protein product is CASSYRAGTEAFF.

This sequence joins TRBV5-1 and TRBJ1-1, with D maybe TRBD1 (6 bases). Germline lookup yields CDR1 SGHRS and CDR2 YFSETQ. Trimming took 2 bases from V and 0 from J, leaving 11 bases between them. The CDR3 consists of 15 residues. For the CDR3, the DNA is TGCGCCAGCAGCTTTAGCGGACAGATGAACACTGAAGCTTTCTTT. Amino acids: CASSFSGQMNTEAFF.

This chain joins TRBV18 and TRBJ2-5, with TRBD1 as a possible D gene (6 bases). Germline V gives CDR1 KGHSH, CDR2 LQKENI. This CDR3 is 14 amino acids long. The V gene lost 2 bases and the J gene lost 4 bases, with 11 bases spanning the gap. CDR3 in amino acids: CASSPEGVGETQYF. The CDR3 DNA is TGTGCCAGCTCACCAGAGGGGGTCGGAGAGACCCAGTACTTC.

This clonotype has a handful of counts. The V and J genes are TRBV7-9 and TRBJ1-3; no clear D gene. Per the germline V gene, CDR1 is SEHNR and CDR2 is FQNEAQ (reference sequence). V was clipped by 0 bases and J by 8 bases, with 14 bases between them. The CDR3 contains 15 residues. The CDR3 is CASSLAQTERDTIYF. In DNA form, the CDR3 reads TGTGCCAGCAGCTTAGCCCAGACGGAGCGGGACACCATATATTTT.

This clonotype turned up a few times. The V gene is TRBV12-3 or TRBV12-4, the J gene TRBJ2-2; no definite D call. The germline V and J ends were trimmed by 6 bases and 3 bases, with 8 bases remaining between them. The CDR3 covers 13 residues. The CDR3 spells CASRPMDTGELFF. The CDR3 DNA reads TGTGCCAGCAGACCGATGGACACCGGGGAGCTGTTTTTT.

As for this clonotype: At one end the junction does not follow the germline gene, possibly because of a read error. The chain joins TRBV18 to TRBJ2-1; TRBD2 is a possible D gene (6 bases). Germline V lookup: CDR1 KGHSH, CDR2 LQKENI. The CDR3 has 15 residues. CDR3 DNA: TGTGCCAGCTCACCGCTAGCGTCTAGCTACGATGAGCAGTTCTTC. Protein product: CASSPLASSYDEQFF.

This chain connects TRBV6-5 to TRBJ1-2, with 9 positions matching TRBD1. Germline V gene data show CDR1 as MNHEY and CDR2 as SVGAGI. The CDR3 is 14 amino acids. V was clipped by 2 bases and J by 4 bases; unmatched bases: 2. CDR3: CASSYTDRGYGYTF. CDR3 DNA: TGTGCCAGCAGTTACACGGACAGGGGCTATGGCTACACCTTC.

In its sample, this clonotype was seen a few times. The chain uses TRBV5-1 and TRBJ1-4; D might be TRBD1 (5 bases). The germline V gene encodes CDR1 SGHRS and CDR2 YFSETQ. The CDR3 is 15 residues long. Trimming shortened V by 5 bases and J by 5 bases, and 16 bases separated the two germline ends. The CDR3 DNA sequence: TGCGCCAGCAGAACCGGGACGGCCTTAAATGAAAAACTGTTTTTT. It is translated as CASRTGTALNEKLFF. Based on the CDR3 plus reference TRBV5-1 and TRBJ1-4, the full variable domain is KAGVTQTPRYLIKTRGQQVTLSCSPISGHRSVSWYQQTPGQGLQFLFEYFSETQRNKGNFPGRFSGRQFSNSRSEMNVSTLELGDSALYLCASRTGTALNEKLFFGSGTQLSVL.

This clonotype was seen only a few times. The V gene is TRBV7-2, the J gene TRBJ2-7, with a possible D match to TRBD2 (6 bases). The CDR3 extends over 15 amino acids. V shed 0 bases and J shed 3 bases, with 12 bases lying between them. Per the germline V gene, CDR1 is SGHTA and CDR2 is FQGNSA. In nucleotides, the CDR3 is TGTGCCAGCAGCTTAGCGGCGGGACCGAACTACGAGCAGTACTTC. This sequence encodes CASSLAAGPNYEQYF.

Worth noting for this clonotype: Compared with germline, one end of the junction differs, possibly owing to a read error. CDR3 loop: CASSPHRDNVWGYTF. CDR3 coding DNA: TGTGCCAGCAGCCCGCATCGGGACAACGTCTGGGGCTACACATTC. The chain couples TRBV3-1 to TRBJ1-2, with D possibly TRBD1 on 6 matching bases. The CDR3 extends over 15 amino acids. Germline lookup yields CDR1 LGHDT and CDR2 YNNKEL (reference sequence).

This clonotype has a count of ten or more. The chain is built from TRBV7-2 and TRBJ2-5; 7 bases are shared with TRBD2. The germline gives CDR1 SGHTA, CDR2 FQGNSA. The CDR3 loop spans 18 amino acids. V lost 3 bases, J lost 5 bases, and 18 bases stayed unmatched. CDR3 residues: CASSLSPHLAGRGETQYF. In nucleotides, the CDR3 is TGTGCCAGCAGCTTGAGTCCTCACTTAGCGGGCCGAGGGGAGACCCAGTACTTC.

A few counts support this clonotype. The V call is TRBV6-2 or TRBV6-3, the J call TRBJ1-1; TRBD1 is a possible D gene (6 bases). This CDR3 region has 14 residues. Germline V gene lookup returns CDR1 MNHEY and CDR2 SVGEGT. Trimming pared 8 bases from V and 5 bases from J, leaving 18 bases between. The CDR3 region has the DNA TGTGCCAGCGTCTCCGGGGGGCCGGGGACTGAAGCTTTCTTT. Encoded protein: CASVSGGPGTEAFF.

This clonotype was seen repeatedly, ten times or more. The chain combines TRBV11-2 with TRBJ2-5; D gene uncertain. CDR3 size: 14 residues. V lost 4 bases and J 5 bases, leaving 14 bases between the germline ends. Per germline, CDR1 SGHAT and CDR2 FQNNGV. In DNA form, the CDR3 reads TGTGCCAGCAGCTCTAGGGCGCCCTGGGAGACCCAGTACTTC. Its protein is CASSSRAPWETQYF.

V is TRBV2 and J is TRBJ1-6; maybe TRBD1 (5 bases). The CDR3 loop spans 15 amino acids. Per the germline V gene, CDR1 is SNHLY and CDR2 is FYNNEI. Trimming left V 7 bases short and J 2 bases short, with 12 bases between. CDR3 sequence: CASIRQSPYNSPLHF. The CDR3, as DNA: TGTGCCAGCATCCGACAGAGTCCCTATAATTCACCCCTCCACTTT.

As DNA, the CDR3 is TGTGCCAGCAGCTTGCGCGAGACTAGCGGGGTTAATACGCAGTATTTT. Translated, it gives CASSLRETSGVNTQYF. The chain carries TRBV7-9 and TRBJ2-3; TRBD2 aligns across 11 bases. The CDR3 totals 16 residues. In germline, CDR1 is SEHNR, CDR2 FQNEAQ (reference sequence). With V trimmed by 3 bases and J by 7 bases, 9 bases remained unmatched.

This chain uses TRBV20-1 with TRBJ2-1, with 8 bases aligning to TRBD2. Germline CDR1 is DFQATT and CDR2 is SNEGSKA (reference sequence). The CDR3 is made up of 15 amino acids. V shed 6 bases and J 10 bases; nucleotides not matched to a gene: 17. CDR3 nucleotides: TGCAGTGCCAACCCCGGGACTAGGGGCTTCGGGGAGCAGTTCTTC. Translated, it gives CSANPGTRGFGEQFF.

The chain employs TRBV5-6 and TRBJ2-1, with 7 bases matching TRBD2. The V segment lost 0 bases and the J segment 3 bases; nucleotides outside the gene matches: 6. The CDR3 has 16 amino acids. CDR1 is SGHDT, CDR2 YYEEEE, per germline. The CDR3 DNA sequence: TGTGCCAGCAGCTTGGGCCGGGGGGTTATCTACAATGAGCAGTTCTTC. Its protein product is CASSLGRGVIYNEQFF.